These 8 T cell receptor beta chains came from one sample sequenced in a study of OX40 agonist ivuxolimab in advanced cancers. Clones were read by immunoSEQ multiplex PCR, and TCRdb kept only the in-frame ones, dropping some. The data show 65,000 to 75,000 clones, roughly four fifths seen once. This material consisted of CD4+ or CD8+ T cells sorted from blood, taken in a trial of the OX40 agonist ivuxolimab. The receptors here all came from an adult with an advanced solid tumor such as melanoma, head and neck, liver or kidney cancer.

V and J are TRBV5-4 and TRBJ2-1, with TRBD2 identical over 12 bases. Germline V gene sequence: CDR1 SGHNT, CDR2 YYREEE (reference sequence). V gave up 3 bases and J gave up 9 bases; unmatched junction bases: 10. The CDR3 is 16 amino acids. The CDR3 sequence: CASSSGLAGPRVEQFF. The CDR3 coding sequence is TGTGCCAGCAGCTCCGGACTAGCGGGGCCCCGGGTTGAGCAGTTCTTC.

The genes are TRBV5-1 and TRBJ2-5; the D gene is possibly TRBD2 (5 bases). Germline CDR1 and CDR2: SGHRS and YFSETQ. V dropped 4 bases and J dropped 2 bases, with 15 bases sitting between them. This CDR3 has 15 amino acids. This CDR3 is CASSGGGRVQETQYF. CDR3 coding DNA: TGCGCCAGCAGCGGCGGTGGGCGGGTACAAGAGACCCAGTACTTC.

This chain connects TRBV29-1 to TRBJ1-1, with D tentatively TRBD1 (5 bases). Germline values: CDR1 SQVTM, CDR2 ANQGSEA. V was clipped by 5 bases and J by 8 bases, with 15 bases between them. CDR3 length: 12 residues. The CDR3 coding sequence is TGCAGCGTTACCCTCCTAGGGGACGAAGCTTTCTTT. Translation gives CSVTLLGDEAFF.

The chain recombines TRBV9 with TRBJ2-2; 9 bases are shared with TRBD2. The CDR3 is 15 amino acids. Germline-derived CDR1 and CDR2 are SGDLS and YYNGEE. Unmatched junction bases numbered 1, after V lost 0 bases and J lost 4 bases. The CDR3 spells CASSVELAGTGELFF. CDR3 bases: TGTGCCAGCAGCGTAGAACTAGCGGGCACCGGGGAGCTGTTTTTT.

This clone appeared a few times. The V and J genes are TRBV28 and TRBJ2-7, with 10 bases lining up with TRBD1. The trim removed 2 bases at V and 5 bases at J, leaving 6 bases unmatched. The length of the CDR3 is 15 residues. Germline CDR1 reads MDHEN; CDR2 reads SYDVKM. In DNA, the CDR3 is TGTGCCAGCAGTTTAAAGAGGGACAGGGGCCACGAGCAGTACTTC. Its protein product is CASSLKRDRGHEQYF.

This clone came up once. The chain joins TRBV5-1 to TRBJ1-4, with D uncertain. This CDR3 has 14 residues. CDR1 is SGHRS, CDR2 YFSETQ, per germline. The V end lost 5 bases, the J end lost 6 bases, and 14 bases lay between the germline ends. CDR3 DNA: TGCGCCAGCAGAACGGACGGCCCATATGAAAAACTGTTTTTT. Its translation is CASRTDGPYEKLFF.

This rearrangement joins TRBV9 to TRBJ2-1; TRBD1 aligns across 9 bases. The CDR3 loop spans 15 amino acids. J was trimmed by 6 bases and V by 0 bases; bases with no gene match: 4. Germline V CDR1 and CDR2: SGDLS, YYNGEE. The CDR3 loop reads CASSVGGQGFNEQFF. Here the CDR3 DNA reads TGTGCCAGCAGCGTAGGGGGACAGGGATTCAATGAGCAGTTCTTC.

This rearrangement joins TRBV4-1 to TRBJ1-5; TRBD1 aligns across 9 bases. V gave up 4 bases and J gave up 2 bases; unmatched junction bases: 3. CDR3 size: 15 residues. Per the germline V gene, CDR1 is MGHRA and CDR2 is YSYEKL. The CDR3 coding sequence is TGCGCCAGCAGCCGGGACAGGGAGGGCAATCAGCCCCAGCATTTT. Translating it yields CASSRDREGNQPQHF.